This T cell receptor beta chain was sequenced in a study of cytomegalovirus exposure and HLA in healthy donors. Broader study findings: Reports showed the classifier diagnosing cytomegalovirus status with high specificity and sensitivity.

Vbeta (60) and Jbeta (13) primers were used in the PCR. In the original workflow: Per a later analysis, the number of unique TCR beta chains was about 78 million, of which around 10 million were shared. Some clones are missing from TCRdb's copy, which holds only in-frame ones; the method was immunoSEQ multiplex PCR. V and J calls and clone size follow that table, whereas D and trimming were derived from the DNA. Of hundreds of thousands of clones in the sample, less than 85% were seen once. This CDR3 has 14 residues. CDR1 is GTSNPN, CDR2 SVGIG, per germline (reference sequence). The V segment lost 1 base and the J segment 6 bases; nucleotides outside the gene matches: 4. In its sample, this clone was seen a few times. Antigen unknown.

This chain links TRBV30 with TRBJ2-1; 9 positions match TRBD1. The sequenced sample was PBMCs. This TCR was sampled from a girl aged 2 to 9 in good health and CMV-seronegative. The CDR3 sequence: CAWSAGTGRNEQFF. The CDR3 bases are TGTGCCTGGAGTGCCGGGACAGGGCGCAATGAGCAGTTCTTC.